This T cell receptor beta chain was identified during a study of CD8+ T cells in alopecia areata. General study points: Treatment with tofacitinib significantly lowered scalp clonality and reduced expanded CD8+ clones among the top 100.

Reverse transcribed after extraction, RNA yielded cDNA as the sequencing template. Measured with immunoSEQ multiplex PCR; TCRdb has only the in-frame clones, and not every one. The table includes 180,000 or so clones, around 51% detected once. Treatment given: oral pan-JAK inhibitor, 5-10 mg twice daily. V lost 2 bases and J 5 bases, leaving 9 bases between the germline ends. Germline values: CDR1 SGHVS, CDR2 FQNEAQ. The CDR3 contains 14 residues. A word on this clone: Its matching antigen is unknown.

This rearrangement joins TRBV7-8 to TRBJ2-2; tentatively, D is TRBD1 (5 bases). The sequence was collected from a human donor with alopecia areata. The sample here was CD8+ T cells sorted from blood, taken at approximately week 51, from a patient treated with tofacitinib. The CDR3 DNA reads TGTGCCAGCAGCTTAATCGCAGGGACCGGGGAGCTGTTTTTT. Protein product: CASSLIAGTGELFF. Filled out from reference TRBV7-8 and TRBJ2-2, the complete variable domain reads GAGVSQSPRYKVAKRGQDVALRCDPISGHVSLFWYQQALGQGPEFLTYFQNEAQLDKSGLPSDRFFAERPEGSVSTLKIQRTQQEDSAVYLCASSLIAGTGELFFGEGSRLTVL.